The 5 T cell receptor beta chains below all came from one sample that was sequenced in a study of regulatory T cells in long-lasting Graves disease. The time point: newly diagnosed GD, antithyroid drugs for less than 3 months. The TCR library was made from RNA extracted from PBMCs. Arm-PCR of CDR3 regions and iRepertoire HTBI primers were used to build TCR beta libraries. One entry per CDR3 protein, called by TCRdb with MiXCR from the multiplex PCR reads. The sample holds about 470,000 distinct CDR3 sequences, under 15% seen once. These data also featured in a second study, about T cells in Graves' hyperthyroidism and ophthalmopathy.

Sequences were derived from peripheral blood mononuclear cells (PBMCs), sampled at new diagnosis, from a patient treated with antithyroid drugs. These receptors all come from a woman aged 25 to 39 with Graves disease.

This clonotype has just a few counts. A read error may explain this, as a much larger clone is one base away. This chain links TRBV6-4 with TRBJ2-1, with TRBD2 identical over 9 bases. The CDR3 runs 16 residues. V dropped 3 bases and J dropped 9; count of bases not matched to a gene: 12. Per the germline V gene, CDR1 is MRHNA and CDR2 is SNTAGT. CDR3 nucleotides: TGTGCCAGCAGTGAGGATAGCGGGGGTCGCCCCTTTGAGCAGTTCTTC. It yields the protein CASSEDSGGRPFEQFF.

This clonotype was detected many times. V is TRBV6-1 and J is TRBJ2-3; possibly TRBD1 for D (5 bases). Germline-derived CDR1 and CDR2 are MNHNS and SASEGT. This CDR3 comprises 15 residues. Trimming removed 2 bases at V and 4 bases at J, with 13 bases between. This CDR3 reads CASSEPWQGSDTQYF. The CDR3, as DNA: TGTGCCAGCAGTGAACCCTGGCAGGGCTCAGATACGCAGTATTTT.

The table lists this clonotype with many counts. The chain employs TRBV29-1 and TRBJ2-5, with unresolved D. V was pared by 6 bases and J by 2 bases, with 10 bases between. Per germline, CDR1 SQVTM and CDR2 ANQGSEA. This CDR3 has 12 residues. CDR3 sequence reads: CSVPTFQETQYF. CDR3 coding DNA: TGCAGCGTCCCGACATTTCAAGAGACCCAGTACTTC.

V gene TRBV7-9 combines with J gene TRBJ2-7, with TRBD2 matching over 9 bases. The V segment lost 1 base and the J segment 7 bases; nucleotides outside the gene matches: 11. The CDR3 is 16 amino acids. Germline CDR1 reads SEHNR; CDR2 reads FQNEAQ (reference sequence). CDR3 loop: CASSLGWASGAWEQYF. DNA for the CDR3: TGTGCCAGCAGCTTAGGTTGGGCTAGCGGGGCCTGGGAGCAGTACTTC.

This clonotype appeared many times. This chain uses TRBV7-9 with TRBJ2-3; no definite D call. V was trimmed by 2 bases and J by 6 bases, leaving 9 bases between them. The CDR3 totals 13 residues. Germline values: CDR1 SEHNR, CDR2 FQNEAQ (reference sequence). As DNA, the CDR3 is TGTGCCAGCAGCTTAAGGCACTTGGATACGCAGTATTTT. Protein product: CASSLRHLDTQYF.